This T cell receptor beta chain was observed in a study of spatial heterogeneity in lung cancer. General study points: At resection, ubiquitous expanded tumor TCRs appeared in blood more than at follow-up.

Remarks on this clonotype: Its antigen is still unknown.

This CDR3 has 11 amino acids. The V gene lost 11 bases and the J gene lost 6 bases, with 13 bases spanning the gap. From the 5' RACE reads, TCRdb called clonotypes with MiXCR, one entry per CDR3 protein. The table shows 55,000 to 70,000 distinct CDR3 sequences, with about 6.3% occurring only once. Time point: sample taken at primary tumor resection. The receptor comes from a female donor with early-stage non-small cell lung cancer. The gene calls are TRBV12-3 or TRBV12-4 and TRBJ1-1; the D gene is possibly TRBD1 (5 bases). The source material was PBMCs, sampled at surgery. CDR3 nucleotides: TGTGCCTCCGGGGGGATGGCTGAAGCTTTCTTT. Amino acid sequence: CASGGMAEAFF.